This is a list of T cell receptor beta chains from one sample in a study of T-cell reconstitution after alpha-beta-depleted transplantation in children. TCRdb redid the calling of the PCR reads with MiXCR, one entry per CDR3 protein. The sample records fewer than 120,000 distinct CDR3 sequences, 9% to 12% being singletons. The material was PBMCs from the stem cell graft donor, obtained from the stem cell graft. Receptors originate from a human donor who donated a stem cell graft to a child with acute lymphoblastic leukemia. Each CDR3 is given with its conserved first and last residue. The order of the fields is D gene, J gene, V gene, CDR3 protein. The D gene is left open where the match is weak.

TRBD2,TRBJ2-2,TRBV27,CASGLAGGPTGELFF
TRBD1,TRBJ2-7,TRBV5-6,CASSSGQAFSYEQYF
NA,TRBJ2-3,TRBV7-2,CASTPLNAGTDTQYF
TRBD1,TRBJ2-1,TRBV7-7,CASGPPGTGSYNEQFF
TRBD1,TRBJ2-5,TRBV20-1,CSAILGQGQETQYF
TRBD2,TRBJ2-2,TRBV6-2/TRBV6-3,CASSTGTSGSGGTGELFF
NA,TRBJ1-4,TRBV3-1,CASSQDPGNEKLFF
NA,TRBJ1-3,TRBV28,CASNSGVGNTIYF
NA,TRBJ1-1,TRBV7-2,CASRSRAEIEAFF
TRBD2,TRBJ2-2,TRBV10-1,CASSRMGGGNTGELFF
TRBD2,TRBJ2-5,TRBV7-9,CASSLVRGLAGQETQYF
NA,TRBJ1-5,TRBV20-1,CSALRVSGNQPQHF
NA,TRBJ1-2,TRBV30,CAWRPPPDRSNYGYTF
NA,TRBJ1-2,TRBV4-1,CASSQGTSRSYTF
TRBD1,TRBJ1-2,TRBV7-2,CASSFLGTELNYGYTF
NA,TRBJ1-5,TRBV12-3/TRBV12-4,CASADQDSNQPQHF
NA,TRBJ2-7,TRBV15,CATSLDPNGEQYF
NA,TRBJ2-7,TRBV20-1,CSARGDPNTQYF
TRBD1,TRBJ1-2,TRBV20-1,CSALRQGAVYGYTF
NA,TRBJ2-5,TRBV5-1,CASSGRRGLNEETQYF
NA,TRBJ2-4,TRBV19,CASGDRLGKNIQYF
NA,TRBJ2-3,TRBV12-3/TRBV12-4,CASSLSGGATDTQYF
TRBD1,TRBJ1-1,TRBV19,CASSITGVVEAFF
NA,TRBJ2-2,TRBV12-3/TRBV12-4,CASRPDWDAGELFF
NA,TRBJ2-7,TRBV20-1,CSAPDPSGYEQYF
NA,TRBJ2-7,TRBV19,CASSHRPYEQYF
NA,TRBJ2-5,TRBV20-1,CSARDRGLGETQYF
TRBD1,TRBJ1-1,TRBV29-1,CSVDTGVKTEAFF
NA,TRBJ1-5,TRBV7-2,CASSLVGVLGNQPQHF
TRBD1,TRBJ2-5,TRBV5-1,CASSLGSGQGPGETQYF
TRBD1,TRBJ2-1,TRBV4-1,CASNDRGYNEQFF
NA,TRBJ2-1,TRBV5-1,CASSLDTSSSQLF
TRBD1,TRBJ1-2,TRBV20-1,CSASHPTGDYGYTF
TRBD2,TRBJ2-1,TRBV12-3/TRBV12-4,CASSTSGGGYNEQFF
NA,TRBJ2-3,TRBV20-1,CSASGGRWDTQYF
TRBD1,TRBJ2-5,TRBV20-1,CSAPPRRTGLQETQYF
NA,TRBJ2-7,TRBV15,CATSRDYAENEQYF
NA,TRBJ2-1,TRBV12-3/TRBV12-4,CASKGAGVVYNEQFF
NA,TRBJ1-1,TRBV12-3/TRBV12-4,CASNMQGAAFF
NA,TRBJ1-4,TRBV7-2,CASSSNGDEKLFF
NA,TRBJ1-1,TRBV7-9,CASSLGGASEAFF
NA,TRBJ2-7,TRBV30,CAWSVQLSVSYEQYF
TRBD2,TRBJ2-1,TRBV10-2,CASSEWGLAGGDEQFF